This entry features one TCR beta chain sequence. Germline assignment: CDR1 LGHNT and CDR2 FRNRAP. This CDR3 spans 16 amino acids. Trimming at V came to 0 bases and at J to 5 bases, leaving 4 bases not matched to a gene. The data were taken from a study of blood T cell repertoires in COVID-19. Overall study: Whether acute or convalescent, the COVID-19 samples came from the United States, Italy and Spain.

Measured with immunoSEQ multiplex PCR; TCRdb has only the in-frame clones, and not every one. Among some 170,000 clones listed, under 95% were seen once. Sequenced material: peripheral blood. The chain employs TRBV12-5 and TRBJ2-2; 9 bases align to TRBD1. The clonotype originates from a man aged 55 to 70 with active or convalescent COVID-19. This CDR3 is CASGLVGTGFTGELFF. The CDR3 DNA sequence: TGTGCTAGTGGTTTGGTCGGGACAGGGTTTACCGGGGAGCTGTTTTTT.